Below, one T cell receptor beta chain is given with its context. Authors' processing steps: Cell counts per sample came from amplifying reference gene primers. Sequencing used immunoSEQ multiplex PCR; TCRdb keeps in-frame clones, though not all of them. Clonal size and the V and J genes are those of that table, whereas D and trimming came from the DNA. Seen here are 55,000 to 80,000 clones, around 82% observed once, and the top ten hold around 5%. CDR1 is GTSNPN and CDR2 is SVGIG in the germline V gene (reference sequence). The ends were cut back, 2 bases at V and 0 bases at J, with 11 bases in the middle. This CDR3 region has 15 residues. The data derive from a study of blood T cell repertoires in COVID-19. Study-wide context: Some COVID-19 samples were acute and others convalescent; all came from the United States, Italy and Spain.

This TCR derives from a man aged 50-59 years with active COVID-19. This chain connects TRBV30 to TRBJ1-5; TRBD1 might be the D (6 bases). The source material was peripheral blood. CDR3 nucleotide sequence: TGTGCCTGGAGTTCGGACAGATTTAGCAATCAGCCCCAGCATTTT. The encoded protein is CAWSSDRFSNQPQHF.